These 3 T cell receptor beta chains came from one sample sequenced in a study of blood T cell repertoires in COVID-19 (dated by TCRdb to 2018 to 2021). Libraries were constructed by the immunoSEQ multiplex PCR assay. TCRdb took over this immuneACCESS table, retaining in-frame rearrangements with V and J assigned. Such tables are incomplete; in checked studies, under half of the missing clones stem from an unresolved V gene, and the remainder is unexplained. This sample comprises roughly 120,000 clones, about 84% of them detected only once. Around 1.5% of the sample comes from the top ten. Sequenced: peripheral blood. The receptor source for this set is a man between 50 and 59 years old with acute or convalescent COVID-19.

The chain employs TRBV7-9 and TRBJ2-7; 7 positions match TRBD1. In germline, CDR1 is SEHNR, CDR2 FQNEAQ (reference sequence). The CDR3 runs to 14 residues. The junction had 6 bases not matched to a gene; V was cut back by 5 bases and J by 2 bases. This CDR3 is CASSQRDSPYEQYF. DNA of the CDR3: TGTGCCAGCAGCCAAAGGGACAGCCCCTACGAGCAGTACTTC.

The gene calls are TRBV21-1 and TRBJ2-7; the table's D call of TRBD1 was not tested on the DNA. TRBV21-1 is a recognized pseudogene. This CDR3 has 15 amino acids. CDR3 DNA sequence: TGTGCCAGCAGCACCTCGACAGGACCGCCCAACGAGCAGTACGTC. Its translation: CASSTSTGPPNEQYV.

V usage is TRBV11-3 and J usage is TRBJ2-3; possible D gene TRBD2, 5 bases. The CDR3 sequence is 13 residues long. Germline assignment: CDR1 SGHNT and CDR2 YENEEA. The V and J ends lost 6 bases and 7 bases respectively, with 14 bases between them. CDR3 DNA: TGTGCCAGCAGTCGCCGGACGGGAAATACGCAGTATTTT. This sequence encodes CASSRRTGNTQYF.